This T cell receptor (beta chain) was recorded in a study of OX40 agonist ivuxolimab in advanced cancers. Overall study context: The patients' treatment was ivuxolimab, an agonistic anti-OX40 (CD134) antibody. Three patients, one with hepatocellular carcinoma and two with cutaneous melanoma, achieved partial responses.

It was autoimmune disease history or systemic immunosuppression that excluded patients. Repertoires were generated with immunoSEQ multiplex PCR, while TCRdb's copy carries only in-frame clones and drops some. The sample yields tens of thousands of clones, around nine tenths seen once. V dropped 1 base and J dropped 7 bases, with 26 bases sitting between them. The CDR3 loop spans 19 amino acids. In germline, CDR1 is LGHNA, CDR2 YSLEER. The gene calls are TRBV4-3 and TRBJ2-1; maybe TRBD2 (6 bases). The sample consisted of CD4+ or CD8+ T cells sorted from blood, taken in a trial of the OX40 agonist ivuxolimab. This clonotype was sampled from an adult with an advanced solid tumor such as melanoma, head and neck, liver or kidney cancer. DNA of the CDR3: TGCGCCAGCAGCCAAGTGAGTAGGAGGGAGATTAAGTATAGGAATGAGCAGTTCTTC. Translating gives CASSQVSRREIKYRNEQFF.